This T cell receptor beta chain was retrieved from a study of shared clonotypes between healthy human individuals. Across the study: A donor's plate count was three for CD4 naive and three for CD4 memory; CD8 naive had two and CD8 memory one. Regarding the study as a whole: As a rule, naive subsets had a larger estimated richness than memory subsets. Some naive CD4 clonotypes, 4% to 6%, turned up in common across a few donors. An expected dependence of interdonor clonotype sharing on sequencing depth was noted.

This table comes from immunoSEQ multiplex PCR, and its TCRdb copy is limited to in-frame clones, with some not included. Of 730,000 or so clones in the sample, 55% to 75% are singletons; the top ten hold roughly 1.8%. In germline, CDR1 is LNHDA, CDR2 SQIVND (reference sequence). The CDR3 has 15 residues. Trimming removed 7 bases at V and 0 bases at J, with 13 bases between. A note on this clone: As yet, its antigen is unknown.

This TCR came from a woman in her 30s in good health. Source material: memory CD4+ T cells sorted from blood. Subset in this sample: CD45RA-negative fraction. The V call is TRBV19, the J call TRBJ1-3; possible D gene TRBD1, 6 bases. The CDR3 DNA reads as TGTGCCAGTACACGAACAGGGTCCTCTGGAAACACCATATATTTT. Its protein is CASTRTGSSGNTIYF.